This T cell receptor beta chain was retrieved from a study of cytomegalovirus exposure and HLA in healthy donors (dated by TCRdb to 2017 to 2019). For the study in its entirety: According to an earlier analysis of 550 to 750 of the donors, 150 million to 200 million T cells yielded 120 million or so unique TCR beta sequences and around 300 Gb of sequence data. An early release covering about 600 HLA-typed donors comprised about 300 gigabases of sequencing data and about 90 million unique TCR sequences. Of the approximately 400 genotyped donors, 80% to 90% were placed in the genetic ancestry cluster associated with self-reported Caucasian donors. The study aimed to test whether signatures of past pathogen exposure could be identified by cataloging public T cell receptors. Using immunosequencing, the study profiled T cell repertoires from around 670 subjects and related those repertoires to cytomegalovirus serostatus. Along with the roughly 670-subject first cohort, a separate validation cohort of approximately 110 different subjects was used. To predict cytomegalovirus infection status, the study combined high-throughput TCR immunosequencing, statistical association of individual TCRs with disease status, and machine learning. A later analysis re-examined previously published TCR beta repertoires from more than 650 donors and added high-resolution HLA genotyping to investigate patterns of TCR occurrence. Rather than drawing on any new phenotypic data, the later analysis identified candidate immune exposures from TCR beta sequences and the way those sequences occurred across donors. An earlier analysis of nearly 600 of the donors applied high-throughput TCR beta sequencing to assess whether each TCR beta V gene segment acted as functional or pseudogenic. Donor age, sex, ethnicity and CMV serostatus were compiled alongside the repertoire data. A later genetic analysis used genome-wide SNP genotypes for 398 of the 666 donors, treating that subset as a discovery cohort. Every discovery cohort repertoire had been produced on one sequencing platform. HLA typing included class I and class II loci at four-digit resolution. The number of typed donors differed by locus: about 629-630 for A, B, C, DRB1 and DQB1; about 520 for DQA1; 600 to 610 for DPA1; and about 450 for DPB1. Because of strong linkage in the cohort, a handful of DR-DQ haplotypes were treated as single units for association and clustering. Across approximately 400 genotyped donors of the cohort, an average of approximately 200,000 unique TCR beta nucleotide sequences per donor were sequenced, and about a sixth of those sequences were non-productive. The study at large found these results: In vitro tests confirmed that a few of the cytomegalovirus-associated TCR beta chains recognize cytomegalovirus antigens. A later analysis associated about 16,000 TCR beta sequences with specific HLA alleles at a false discovery rate of 0.05. HLA typing was unavailable for some donors at each locus, so association tests used only the typed subset. According to a later analysis, most CMV-associated TCR beta chains appeared to be HLA-restricted, and the HLA associations seemed to be driven largely by CMV exposure. A further reported finding was that TCR beta sequences accurately predicted the HLA-A and HLA-B alleles for most subjects in the first cohort. While some public TCRs were present in many individuals, most TCR sequences turned up only very rarely across donors. Correlated functional status among segregating V segments might be attributable to linkage disequilibrium, but an unknown experimental factor could not be ruled out. A group of highly shared sequence variants was considered likely to be a technical artifact of the sequencing pipeline. Because counts were too low, 15 to 20 rarely observed V segments, including chromosome 9 orphons, were excluded from the earlier analysis of 500 to 700 of the donors. Sequencing depth was assumed to be roughly uniform across donors in the presence/absence analyses, though that assumption may not hold. Broadly in line with IMGT annotations, most TCR beta V segments showed up in productive rearrangements about 87% or about 30% of the time in an earlier analysis of around 600 of the donors. This cohort had only TCR beta chains sequenced, and the lack of alpha or paired-chain data limited which features could be detected. In the study, some 180 TCR beta chains were listed as associated with cytomegalovirus. In a later genetic analysis, a missense DCLRE1C variant was associated with V-gene and J-gene trimming of TCR beta chains, and the association was replicated in an independent cohort. The only immune exposure information available for the cohort was CMV serostatus. Some IMGT-functional V segments, including TRBV6-2 and TRBV6-3, could not be distinguished by the 87-base-pair reads and were therefore excluded. A later analysis found that HLA-associated TCR beta chains were more clonally expanded and had lower generation probabilities than equally common non-associated chains. The authors suggested that the approach could potentially be generalized to other disease states and immunological phenotypes. Several of the top co-occurrence clusters appeared to be linked to parvovirus B19, influenza, CMV and Epstein-Barr virus, according to a later analysis. A later analysis found that TCR association rates varied across HLA loci, with DRB1 alleles showing the most associated TCRs and HLA-C alleles the fewest. When HLA alleles, especially DR and DQ, strongly co-occurred, attributing TCR associations to individual alleles was difficult. The classifier was reported to diagnose cytomegalovirus status with high specificity and sensitivity in both the original and validation cohorts. Compared with the 666-donor mean, donors in an Asian-associated ancestry cluster had fewer N-insertions in productive TCRs, according to a later genetic analysis.

The cohort consisted of fewer than 700 healthy bone marrow donors. At the time of sampling, every cohort member was nominally healthy, though immune exposures that went unrecorded were likely present. The donor was CMV seropositive and was included in the group of 250 to 350 seropositive cohort members. Every donor gave a peripheral blood sample, and the peripheral blood mononuclear cells from that sample were used for TCR beta sequencing. The Qiagen DNeasy Blood Extraction Kit was used to extract genomic DNA from the blood cell samples. This clone occurred once. Its antigen is not yet known. The input lacks base qualities; no much larger clone sits a single base away. The library was generated by the immunoSEQ multiplex PCR assay. For the multiplex PCR, a mixture combining 60 forward primers for TCR Vbeta segments and 13 reverse primers for TCR Jbeta segments was used. The CDR3 region of rearranged TCR beta genes was amplified from genomic DNA by a multiplex PCR assay. The amplified TCR beta libraries were sequenced on the Illumina HiSeq System as 87-base-pair reads. The published analysis was carried out like this. A later analysis counted some 74 million unique TCR beta chains across the approximately 700 repertoires, and about 10 million of these chains were shared by at least two donors. A nearest-neighbor algorithm error-corrected the raw reads and collapsed the reads into unique sequences, merging closely related sequences to remove PCR and sequencing errors. Alignment of CDR3 sequences to IMGT reference sequences was used to assign V, D and J gene segments. For a sequence to be retained, a match of at least six nucleotides was required to both a V gene segment and a J gene segment. Rearrangements were called productive when the CDR3 lacked stop codons and stayed in frame with V and J; all others were non-productive. Following IMGT convention, CDR3 was defined as the stretch from the second conserved V-encoded cysteine up to the conserved J-encoded phenylalanine. Sequences without an unambiguous match to a single V gene segment were excluded from the earlier analysis of a few hundred of the donors. In an earlier analysis of a few hundred of the donors, a V segment was called functional when productive rearrangements were above 56.7%, and segregating when the standard deviation between donors exceeded 5%. A statistical classification framework was built to diagnose cytomegalovirus status from the catalog of TCR beta chain sequences. V and J gene assignment, in a later analysis, came from comparing TCR nucleotide sequences with IMGT/GENE-DB human TR gene sequences. Using the TCRdist pipeline, a later analysis assigned CDR3 sequences along with most-parsimonious VDJ recombination scenarios. A later analysis defined each TCR beta chain by its CDR3 amino acid sequence plus V-gene family, and excluded reads lacking a unique V-gene family. As a way to deal with suspected cross-contamination and a sequencing artifact, a later analysis dropped 640 or so nucleotide sequences that were highly shared and had low generation probability. For each public chain, a later analysis derived a clonal expansion index from normalized ranks of inferred template counts within each repertoire. Generation probabilities in a later analysis came from a VDJ recombination model fitted to out-of-frame rearrangements, and those results were checked against IGoR. A later analysis scored TCR-TCR, TCR-HLA and TCR-CMV co-occurrence with hypergeometric tests, applying a repertoire-size bias correction to TCR pairs. False discovery rates were estimated in a later analysis by permuting HLA or CMV assignments 20 times. A later analysis grouped co-occurring TCRs with DBSCAN, adding TCRdist sequence similarity when clustering within HLA-allele-positive subsets. For co-occurrence clustering, repertoires with fewer than 30,000 or more than 120,000 public chains were excluded, along with roughly 5 repertoires with anomalous nucleotide sharing. This immuneACCESS table, as held by TCRdb, lists in-frame sequences with V and J called but not all clones. Of the missing ones, under half trace to an unresolved V gene in checked studies; the others have no known cause. V and J calls and clone size are those listed in that table; D and trimming were worked out from the DNA. Here the sample has approximately 110,000 clones; nearly 75% occur a single time. The ten largest clones take up approximately 4.4% of the sample.

The CDR3 sequence holds 16 residues, the cysteine and phenylalanine included. Kept here is only the CDR3 DNA, which spans 48 bases and is read in frame from base 1. CDR1 and CDR2, looked up from the germline V gene, are SGHTA and FQGTGA. From V the trimming removes 1 base and from J it removes 5 bases, while the gene matches leave 6 bases of the junction unaccounted for. The sequence was collected from a man aged 30-40 years in good health and CMV-seropositive. Sequenced sample: PBMCs. The chain employs TRBV7-3 and TRBJ2-5; TRBD1 aligns with 11 central bases. The nucleotides are TGTGCCAGCAGCTTAAATTCGGGACAGGGGGGCGAGACCCAGTACTTC. Translated, this gives CASSLNSGQGGETQYF.